This TCR beta chain is drawn from a study of T cell responses to AZD1222 COVID-19 vaccine. The method was immunoSEQ multiplex PCR; TCRdb's version includes in-frame clones alone and lacks a portion of them. The table shows some 110,000 clones, with roughly 92% occurring only once. The study, taken as a whole, reports: Only 5 or 6 AZD1222 recipients were seropositive at baseline.

CDR1 and CDR2 from the germline V gene are SGHTA and FQGTGA. The CDR3 runs 14 residues. Trimming removed 2 bases from V and 10 bases from J, with 15 bases in between. On this clone: Its antigen is not known.

The TCR sequence derives from an adult in good health. The rearrangement joins TRBV7-3 to TRBJ2-1, with unresolved D. Source: peripheral blood, taken on day 0 of AZD1222 vaccination. CDR3 protein: CASSLVSHVGEQFF. CDR3 bases: TGTGCCAGCAGCTTAGTGAGTCATGTAGGGGAGCAGTTCTTC.